These 25 T cell receptor beta chains originate from one sample sequenced in a study of T cell repertoires in cytomegalovirus infection. TCRdb fed the reads into MiXCR, producing one record per CDR3 protein. The sample has 200,000 to 300,000 distinct CDR3 sequences; around 9% are singletons. Sequenced input: PBMCs. The receptors here all came from a human donor in good health (CMV status not recorded). Some clones in this sample may be carry-over from other donors' samples.

In its sample, this clonotype was seen many times. V is TRBV7-2 and J is TRBJ2-7, with 8 bases lining up with TRBD2. V gave up 3 bases and J gave up 3 bases; unmatched junction bases: 7. The germline gives CDR1 SGHTA, CDR2 FQGNSA. This CDR3 is built from 15 residues. For the CDR3, the DNA is TGTGCCAGCAGCTTCGCCAGCGGGAGTCTCTACGAGCAGTACTTC. It yields the protein CASSFASGSLYEQYF.

This clonotype was seen repeatedly, ten times or more. The V gene is TRBV6-2 or TRBV6-3, the J gene TRBJ2-6; D is possibly TRBD1 (5 bases). Germline loops: CDR1 MNHEY, CDR2 SVGEGT. CDR3 size: 17 residues. V was pared by 5 bases and J by 0 bases, with 14 bases between. Written as DNA, the CDR3 is TGTGCCAGCAGTCAACGTGGCAGGGTCTCTGGGGCCAACGTCCTGACTTTC. Its translation is CASSQRGRVSGANVLTF.

The rearrangement joins TRBV12-3 or TRBV12-4 to TRBJ1-5, with 10 bases fitting TRBD1. The V and J ends lost 6 bases and 2 bases, in that order; junction bases with no gene match: 4. The CDR3 loop spans 15 amino acids. As DNA, the CDR3 is TGTGCCAGCAGGTCCGGGACAGGGGGCAATCAGCCCCAGCATTTT. Translation: CASRSGTGGNQPQHF.

This clonotype was recorded many times. The chain carries TRBV12-3 or TRBV12-4 and TRBJ2-2, with TRBD1 identical over 7 bases. CDR3 length: 14 amino acids. Trimming took 6 bases from V and 5 from J; bases not matched to a gene: 6. CDR3 protein: CASSYRGQTGELFF. For the CDR3, the DNA is TGTGCCAGCAGCTACAGGGGCCAAACCGGGGAGCTGTTTTTT.

This clonotype was seen repeatedly, ten times or more. The chain uses TRBV7-2 and TRBJ2-7; D remains ambiguous. The CDR3 has 11 amino acids. From germline, CDR1 is SGHTA and CDR2 FQGNSA. Trimming cost V 2 bases and J 6 bases, with 5 bases left between them. The CDR3 region has the DNA TGTGCCAGCAGCTTAAATGGCGAGCAGTACTTC. Amino acids: CASSLNGEQYF.

The table lists this clonotype with many counts. The rearrangement uses TRBV7-2 and TRBJ1-2; weak D call: TRBD1 (5 bases). Germline CDR1 SGHTA, CDR2 FQGNSA. The V and J ends lost 5 bases and 6 bases respectively, with 10 bases between them. The length of the CDR3 is 12 residues. In nucleotides, the CDR3 is TGTGCCAGCAGCCGCAGGGAGGATGGCTACACCTTC. This translates into CASSRREDGYTF.

This sequence joins TRBV7-6 and TRBJ2-2; 7 positions agree with TRBD1. Trimming took 2 bases from V and 4 from J; bases not matched to a gene: 7. Germline CDR1 reads SGHVS; CDR2 reads FNYEAQ. The CDR3 is made up of 16 amino acids. The CDR3 loop is CASSLTDRVGTGELFF. For the CDR3, the DNA is TGTGCCAGCAGCTTAACCGACAGGGTGGGCACCGGGGAGCTGTTTTTT.

This clonotype was recorded many times. The chain uses TRBV12-3 or TRBV12-4 and TRBJ2-2; D is uncertain. The CDR3 is 13 residues long. V was shortened by 5 bases and J by 3 bases, with 7 bases between the two germline ends. CDR3 region: CASSPGYTGELFF. DNA for the CDR3: TGTGCCAGCAGTCCCGGCTACACCGGGGAGCTGTTTTTT.

V gene TRBV10-3 combines with J gene TRBJ2-2, with D perhaps being TRBD1 or TRBD2 (7 bases each). The CDR3 has 13 amino acids. V lost 6 bases to trimming and J lost 4 bases, with 9 bases between them. The germline gives CDR1 ENHRY, CDR2 SYGVKD. CDR3 region: CAISRGGTGELFF. The DNA of the CDR3 is TGTGCCATCAGCAGGGGGGGCACCGGGGAGCTGTTTTTT.

In this sample, this clonotype turned up many times. The V gene is TRBV6-1, the J gene TRBJ2-1; the match to TRBD2 covers 9 bases. The CDR3 sequence is 15 residues long. With 6 bases clipped from V and 4 bases from J, the junction kept 7 bases outside the gene matches. Per germline, CDR1 MNHNS and CDR2 SASEGT. CDR3 nucleotides: TGTGCCAGCAGCTCCGGGACTAGCCGGTACAATGAGCAGTTCTTC. Encoded protein: CASSSGTSRYNEQFF.

This chain connects TRBV5-5 to TRBJ2-3; tentative D call: TRBD2 (6 bases). The V gene's germline CDR1 is SGHKS and CDR2 YYEKEE (reference sequence). The CDR3 runs 14 residues. Trimming took off 4 bases at V and 9 bases at J, with 18 bases between the two ends. The CDR3 is CASSESSGTLTQYF. The CDR3 bases are TGTGCCAGCAGCGAGTCGTCCGGGACTTTGACGCAGTATTTT.

This clonotype was detected many times. This chain links TRBV7-6 with TRBJ2-3, with 12 nucleotides matching TRBD2. The length of the CDR3 is 17 residues. V lost 2 bases and J lost 3; bases outside the gene matches: 6. Germline V gene sequence: CDR1 SGHVS, CDR2 FNYEAQ. The CDR3 coding sequence is TGTGCCAGCAGCTTACCATCGGGACTAGCGGGTACAGATACGCAGTATTTT. This codes for CASSLPSGLAGTDTQYF.

This clonotype was seen many times. The chain employs TRBV7-2 and TRBJ2-7, with D unresolved. CDR1 SGHTA and CDR2 FQGNSA come from the germline V gene. This CDR3 has 13 amino acids. V lost 1 base and J lost 4, with 8 bases in between. The CDR3 sequence: CASSLGRAYEQYF. As DNA, the CDR3 is TGTGCCAGCAGCTTAGGACGGGCATACGAGCAGTACTTC.

The V gene is TRBV19, the J gene TRBJ2-2, with TRBD1 identical over 8 bases. This CDR3 has 15 residues. Germline CDR1 LNHDA, CDR2 SQIVND (reference sequence). Trimming cost V 6 bases and J 7 bases; bases outside gene matches: 10. Written as DNA, the CDR3 is TGTGCCAGTAGCCGGCAGACAGGGGCGATCGGGGAGCTGTTTTTT. This gives the protein CASSRQTGAIGELFF.

This clonotype was observed a few times. The J gene is TRBJ2-3, the V gene TRBV30, with D uncertain. The CDR3 totals 14 residues. CDR1 and CDR2 from the germline V gene are GTSNPN and SVGIG (reference sequence). With 2 bases removed from V and 4 bases from J, the gap between germline ends came to 13 bases. The CDR3 is CAWSSSGGADTQYF. The CDR3 DNA reads as TGTGCCTGGAGTTCATCTGGCGGTGCAGATACGCAGTATTTT.

The sample holds many counts of this clonotype. J is TRBJ1-2 and V is TRBV12-3 or TRBV12-4; TRBD1 aligns across 10 bases. The CDR3 covers 13 residues. V shed 3 bases, J shed 10 bases, and the junction held 5 bases outside the gene matches. CDR3 protein: CASSFMDRGAYTF. The CDR3 DNA reads TGTGCCAGCAGTTTTATGGACAGGGGGGCCTACACCTTC.

At least ten counts were recorded for this clonotype. The V gene is TRBV7-2, the J gene TRBJ2-7; TRBD2 agrees at 14 bases. V trimming: 1 base; J trimming: 7 bases; junction bases outside the gene matches: 9. Germline assignment: CDR1 SGHTA and CDR2 FQGNSA. There are 17 residues in the CDR3. CDR3 loop: CASSLGGAGTSGGEQYF. CDR3 bases: TGTGCCAGCAGCTTAGGAGGGGCCGGGACTAGCGGGGGAGAGCAGTACTTC.

This clonotype occurred many times. The rearrangement links TRBV7-2 to TRBJ2-5, with 7 bases fitting TRBD1. V shed 6 bases, J shed 9 bases, and the junction held 1 base outside the gene matches. The germline V gene encodes CDR1 SGHTA and CDR2 FQGNSA. The CDR3 is 10 amino acids. In nucleotides, the CDR3 is TGTGCCAGCAGTGGACAGGCCCAGTACTTC. It encodes CASSGQAQYF.

The table lists this clonotype with many counts. The chain uses TRBV7-2 and TRBJ1-2; TRBD1 matches 9 bases. Trimming took 5 bases from V and 1 from J; bases not matched to a gene: 5. The CDR3 runs 15 residues. Per the germline V gene, CDR1 is SGHTA and CDR2 is FQGNSA. CDR3 coding DNA: TGTGCCAGCAGCCCCGGGACAGGGTATAACTATGGCTACACCTTC. This codes for CASSPGTGYNYGYTF.

This clonotype was detected many times. V is TRBV7-2 and J is TRBJ1-2; perhaps TRBD1 as D (5 bases). The germline V gene encodes CDR1 SGHTA and CDR2 FQGNSA. This CDR3 region has 15 residues. The ends were cut back, 5 bases at V and 1 base at J, with 14 bases in the middle. This chain's CDR3 is CASSPGGVVNYGYTF. CDR3 in DNA: TGTGCCAGCAGCCCGGGGGGGGTGGTTAACTATGGCTACACCTTC. The full variable domain, completed using reference TRBV7-2 and TRBJ1-2, is GAGVSQSPSNKVTEKGKDVELRCDPISGHTALYWYRQSLGQGLEFLIYFQGNSAPDKSGLPSDRFSAERTGGSVSTLTIQRTQQEDSAVYLCASSPGGVVNYGYTFGSGTRLTVV.

This clonotype has a count of ten or more. The genes are TRBV12-3 or TRBV12-4 and TRBJ1-1; D is uncertain. Trimming took 6 bases from V and 1 from J, leaving 12 bases between them. CDR3 length: 14 residues. CDR3 region: CASSLTWGNTEAFF. Here the CDR3 DNA reads TGTGCCAGCAGCCTTACTTGGGGGAACACTGAAGCTTTCTTT.

In its sample, this clonotype was seen many times. V usage is TRBV28 and J usage is TRBJ1-5, with D unresolved. CDR1 MDHEN and CDR2 SYDVKM come from the germline V gene. The CDR3 runs 14 residues. Trimming took 3 bases from V and 0 from J, leaving 6 bases between them. In nucleotides, the CDR3 is TGTGCCAGCAGTTTGGACTATAGCAATCAGCCCCAGCATTTT. This codes for CASSLDYSNQPQHF.

The rearrangement uses TRBV7-9 and TRBJ2-1; the D gene is possibly TRBD2 (6 bases). The V end lost 4 bases, the J end lost 0 bases, and 16 bases lay between the germline ends. The length of the CDR3 is 17 residues. The V gene's germline CDR1 is SEHNR and CDR2 FQNEAQ (reference sequence). The CDR3 DNA sequence: TGTGCCAGCAGCTCAGATACGGGACTCACCTCCTACAATGAGCAGTTCTTC. Translation gives CASSSDTGLTSYNEQFF.

Ten or more counts support this clonotype. This chain joins TRBV7-2 and TRBJ1-2; unclear D gene. V shed 4 bases and J shed 8 bases, with 8 bases lying between them. Germline lookup yields CDR1 SGHTA and CDR2 FQGNSA. This CDR3 comprises 11 residues. Here the CDR3 reads CASSSREGYTF. Written as DNA, the CDR3 is TGTGCCAGCAGCTCACGCGAGGGCTACACCTTC.

This clonotype was recorded many times. V is TRBV7-2 and J is TRBJ1-1, with TRBD1 matching over 10 bases. This CDR3 region has 14 residues. Germline CDR1 reads SGHTA; CDR2 reads FQGNSA. Losses at the gene ends were 5 bases for V and 5 bases for J; bases not matched to a gene: 5. The CDR3 region is CASSMDRGSTEAFF. Here the CDR3 DNA reads TGTGCCAGCAGCATGGACAGGGGGAGTACTGAAGCTTTCTTT.